These 5 T cell receptor beta chains were sequenced from one sample in a study of blood T cell repertoires in COVID-19. Sequencing used immunoSEQ multiplex PCR; TCRdb keeps in-frame clones, though not all of them. This sample carries 150,000 to 200,000 clones, approximately 87% of them seen once, and the ten largest clones take 6.5% to 8.5%. The specimen sequenced was PBMCs or T cells enriched from blood (not recorded which). These receptor sequences come from a woman aged 50 to 60 who had recovered from COVID-19.

The chain recombines TRBV4-1 with TRBJ2-4; TRBD2 aligns across 7 bases. Trimming removed 2 bases from V and 6 bases from J; junction bases left unmatched: 7. The length of the CDR3 is 15 residues. Germline V gives CDR1 MGHRA, CDR2 YSYEKL. CDR3 bases: TGCGCCAGCAGCCAACCCTCTGGACTAGTAAACATTCAGTACTTC. It encodes CASSQPSGLVNIQYF.

The rearrangement uses TRBV7-9 and TRBJ2-7; possible D gene TRBD1, 6 bases. Per the germline V gene, CDR1 is SEHNR and CDR2 is FQNEAQ (reference sequence). The V end was cut by 5 bases, the J end by 3 bases, with 17 bases between. The CDR3 totals 15 residues. This chain's CDR3 is CASSMSTTGFYEQYF. The CDR3 coding sequence is TGTGCCAGCAGCATGTCCACCACAGGGTTCTACGAGCAGTACTTC.

The chain carries TRBV9 and TRBJ2-2; tentative D call: TRBD1 (7 bases). Trimming stripped 0 bases from V and 4 bases from J, with 13 bases between. The CDR3 runs 16 residues. CDR1 is SGDLS, CDR2 YYNGEE, per germline. The chain's CDR3 is CASSVGQGGSTGELFF. The CDR3 bases are TGTGCCAGCAGCGTAGGTCAGGGGGGTAGCACCGGGGAGCTGTTTTTT.

Only a few counts were recorded for this clone. The chain employs TRBV14 and TRBJ2-3; TRBD2 matches at 14 bases. This CDR3 spans 16 amino acids. V dropped 4 bases and J dropped 1; count of bases not matched to a gene: 1. The germline gives CDR1 SGHDN, CDR2 FVKESK. CDR3 nucleotide sequence: TGTGCCAGCAGCCCGGGACTAGCGGGGGGCACAGATACGCAGTATTTT. It codes for CASSPGLAGGTDTQYF. Using reference TRBV14 and TRBJ2-3 for the parts outside the CDR3, the full variable domain is EAGVTQFPSHSVIEKGQTVTLRCDPISGHDNLYWYRRVMGKEIKFLLHFVKESKQDESGMPNNRFLAERTGGTYSTLKVQPAELEDSGVYFCASSPGLAGGTDTQYFGPGTRLTVL.

This chain connects TRBV7-2 to TRBJ2-1; TRBD1 is a possible D gene (6 bases). Germline CDR1 SGHTA, CDR2 FQGNSA. V was cut by 5 bases and J by 6 bases, with 14 bases left in between. CDR3 length: 14 amino acids. Here the CDR3 reads CASSRGHSRNEQFF. The CDR3 DNA follows: TGTGCCAGCAGCCGGGGACATTCTCGCAATGAGCAGTTCTTC.